These 20 T cell receptor beta chains share one sample of origin, sequenced in a study of shared clonotypes between healthy human individuals. CD8 cells regarded as naive lacked CD45RO, were positively chosen for CCR7, and omitted terminally differentiated effector memory CD45RA+ cells. Sequencing used immunoSEQ multiplex PCR; TCRdb keeps in-frame clones, though not all of them. The sample shows about 2.2 million clones, around 95% of them seen only once. The sample comprised naive CD8+ T cells from PBMCs. These receptors were taken from a man younger than 30 in good health. Some clones in this sample may be carry-over from other donors' samples.

The gene calls are TRBV7-3 and TRBJ2-1, with D unclear. This CDR3 comprises 12 residues. V was trimmed by 1 base and J by 3 bases, leaving 1 base between them. Germline CDR1 and CDR2: SGHTA and FQGTGA. CDR3 loop: CASSLIYNEQFF. CDR3 DNA: TGTGCCAGCAGCTTAATCTACAATGAGCAGTTCTTC.

The J gene is TRBJ2-7, the V gene TRBV6-1; D remains ambiguous. This CDR3 contains 13 residues. Trimming stripped 1 base from V and 5 bases from J, with 9 bases between. Germline CDR1 and CDR2: MNHNS and SASEGT. In DNA form, the CDR3 reads TGTGCCAGCAGTGAAGAGAATAGGGACGAGCAGTACTTC. It translates to CASSEENRDEQYF.

This clone was seen just once. The rearrangement uses TRBV28 and TRBJ2-7; D possibly matches TRBD1 or TRBD2 (6 bases each). The V end lost 3 bases, the J end lost 3 bases, and 18 bases lay between the germline ends. The CDR3 has 16 amino acids. Germline-derived CDR1 and CDR2 are MDHEN and SYDVKM. The CDR3: CASSFHPVRGDYEQYF. The CDR3 nucleotides read TGTGCCAGCAGTTTCCACCCCGTAAGGGGGGACTACGAGCAGTACTTC.

This sequence joins TRBV21-1 and TRBJ2-3; TRBD1 is the table's D call, not checked against the DNA. TRBV21-1 is labeled a pseudogene. The CDR3 is made up of 14 amino acids. For the CDR3, the DNA is TGTGCCAGCAGCAAGGAGGGGGCGACAGATACGCAGTATTTT. Translated, it gives CASSKEGATDTQYF.

The chain is built from TRBV5-1 and TRBJ1-1; 8 nucleotides line up with TRBD1. The CDR3 is made up of 15 amino acids. Germline V gene lookup returns CDR1 SGHRS and CDR2 YFSETQ. Trimming removed 4 bases from V and 0 bases from J; junction bases left unmatched: 5. CDR3 region: CASSPGTGMNTEAFF. CDR3 nucleotides: TGCGCCAGCAGCCCGGGGACAGGTATGAACACTGAAGCTTTCTTT.

This chain joins TRBV28 and TRBJ2-3; 15 positions agree with TRBD2. Germline lookup yields CDR1 MDHEN and CDR2 SYDVKM. V lost 3 bases to trimming and J lost 0 bases; unmatched junction nucleotides: 19. The CDR3 contains 23 residues. CDR3 DNA sequence: TGTGCCAGCAGTTTCCCCGCCCCGCGGGGACTAGCGGGAGGTCCTACTAGCACAGATACGCAGTATTTT. Residues: CASSFPAPRGLAGGPTSTDTQYF. The full variable domain, in which reference TRBV28 and TRBJ2-3 provide the parts outside the CDR3, is DVKVTQSSRYLVKRTGEKVFLECVQDMDHENMFWYRQDPGLGLRLIYFSYDVKMKEKGDIPEGYSVSREKKERFSLILESASTNQTSMYLCASSFPAPRGLAGGPTSTDTQYFGPGTRLTVL.

The J gene is TRBJ2-4, the V gene TRBV21-1; the table's D call, TRBD1, was not checked against the DNA. TRBV21-1 is tagged as a pseudogene. This CDR3 contains 17 residues. In nucleotides, the CDR3 is TGTGCCAGCAGCACGAAAAATACAGGGGGAGGAAAAAACATTCAGTACTTC. As protein: CASSTKNTGGGKNIQYF.

The rearrangement uses TRBV27 and TRBJ2-7; 8 positions agree with TRBD1. CDR3 length: 15 residues. The J segment lost 3 bases and the V segment lost 5 bases, leaving 9 bases of the junction unmatched. Germline CDR1 and CDR2: MNHEY and SMNVEV (reference sequence). The CDR3 loop reads CASSMTGAPNYEQYF. The DNA of the CDR3 is TGTGCCAGCAGTATGACAGGGGCACCGAACTACGAGCAGTACTTC.

The V call is TRBV28, the J call TRBJ2-7; D unresolved. The germline V gene has CDR1 MDHEN and CDR2 SYDVKM. The CDR3 consists of 14 residues. The ends were cut back, 5 bases at V and 2 bases at J, with 13 bases in the middle. The CDR3 DNA follows: TGTGCCAGCAGTCCCAGGATTCTGACCTACGAGCAGTACTTC. This codes for CASSPRILTYEQYF.

This clone was counted a single time. The chain has TRBV28 and TRBJ2-1; TRBD2 agrees at 8 bases. Germline V gene data show CDR1 as MDHEN and CDR2 as SYDVKM. The CDR3 extends over 17 amino acids. Trimming at V came to 3 bases and at J to 7 bases, leaving 14 bases not matched to a gene. The CDR3 nucleotides are TGTGCCAGCAGTTTCGGGAGGGAGGGTGTAATGGGGAATGAGCAGTTCTTC. It specifies CASSFGREGVMGNEQFF.

The chain links TRBV7-8 to TRBJ2-7, with 7 bases aligning to TRBD1. There are 17 residues in the CDR3. Looked up from germline, CDR1 is SGHVS and CDR2 is FQNEAQ. Losses at the gene ends were 5 bases for V and 3 bases for J; bases not matched to a gene: 16. CDR3 coding DNA: TGTGCCAGCAGCCGACCCAAGGACGGGACAGACTACTACGAGCAGTACTTC. This codes for CASSRPKDGTDYYEQYF.

The chain combines TRBV27 with TRBJ2-5, with 7 positions matching TRBD1. Germline V CDR1 and CDR2: MNHEY, SMNVEV (reference sequence). The V gene end was trimmed by 4 bases and the J gene end by 5 bases; junction bases not matched to a gene: 7. This CDR3 spans 14 amino acids. CDR3 nucleotides: TGTGCCAGCAGTTACCGACAGGGTTCGGAGACCCAGTACTTC. This gives the protein CASSYRQGSETQYF.

This chain joins TRBV5-6 and TRBJ1-2, with D perhaps TRBD1 (5 bases). The length of the CDR3 is 12 residues. V lost 4 bases and J lost 10, with 14 bases in between. CDR1 SGHDT and CDR2 YYEEEE come from the germline V gene. The CDR3 sequence: CASSASFRDYTF. The CDR3 nucleotides are TGTGCCAGCAGCGCCTCATTCAGGGACTACACCTTC.

The chain combines TRBV6-1 with TRBJ1-1; D might be TRBD1 (6 bases). The V gene lost 8 bases and the J gene lost 1 base, with 11 bases spanning the gap. The CDR3 is 13 amino acids. The germline V gene encodes CDR1 MNHNS and CDR2 SASEGT. As DNA, the CDR3 is TGTGCCAGCTCATCGGACAGGAACACTGAAGCTTTCTTT. Translated: CASSSDRNTEAFF.

The chain uses TRBV27 and TRBJ2-1; 7 bases are a match to TRBD1. Per the germline V gene, CDR1 is MNHEY and CDR2 is SMNVEV (reference sequence). This CDR3 is built from 16 residues. J was trimmed by 0 bases and V by 5 bases; bases with no gene match: 7. The chain's CDR3 is CASSEGTASSYNEQFF. The CDR3 nucleotides are TGTGCCAGCAGTGAAGGGACAGCGAGCTCCTACAATGAGCAGTTCTTC.

This chain links TRBV10-3 with TRBJ2-1, with TRBD2 matching 9 bases. Germline V gene sequence: CDR1 ENHRY, CDR2 SYGVKD. This CDR3 is 15 amino acids long. After removal of 4 bases from V and 7 bases from J, the junction contained 8 bases not matched to a gene. The DNA of the CDR3 is TGTGCCATCAGTGTGGGGCGGGAGGGCCCGAATGAGCAGTTCTTC. Translating it yields CAISVGREGPNEQFF.

This chain links TRBV11-1 with TRBJ2-1, with 8 bases identical to TRBD1. The germline V gene encodes CDR1 SGHAT and CDR2 FQDESV (reference sequence). CDR3 length: 16 amino acids. The V and J ends lost 1 base and 9 bases, in that order; junction bases with no gene match: 11. This CDR3 reads CASSLVVRGPPVEQFF. CDR3 DNA sequence: TGTGCCAGCAGCTTAGTAGTCAGGGGGCCCCCGGTTGAGCAGTTCTTC.

Notes on this clone: The sample contains more than one DNA sequence encoding this CDR3. The chain links TRBV5-4 to TRBJ2-7; tentative D call: TRBD1 (6 bases). The germline V gene has CDR1 SGHNT and CDR2 YYREEE (reference sequence). The V end was cut by 0 bases, the J end by 2 bases, with 9 bases between. The CDR3 is 14 amino acids. CDR3 nucleotides: TGTGCCAGCAGCTTGGCGTCAGGGGCCTACGAGCAGTACTTC. It specifies CASSLASGAYEQYF. The entire variable domain, with the rest obtained from reference TRBV5-4 and TRBJ2-7, is as follows: ETGVTQSPTHLIKTRGQQVTLRCSSQSGHNTVSWYQQALGQGPQFIFQYYREEENGRGNFPPRFSGLQFPNYSSELNVNALELDDSALYLCASSLASGAYEQYFGPGTRLTVT.

A single count supports this clone. This chain connects TRBV2 to TRBJ2-1; D may match TRBD1 or TRBD2 (5 bases each). Trimming stripped 7 bases from V and 2 bases from J, with 15 bases between. This CDR3 is 15 amino acids long. Germline CDR1 reads SNHLY; CDR2 reads FYNNEI. CDR3 DNA sequence: TGTGCCAGCATTCTAGGCCCGGGGCCCTACAATGAGCAGTTCTTC. This translates into CASILGPGPYNEQFF. The whole variable domain, remainder taken from reference TRBV2 and TRBJ2-1, is EPEVTQTPSHQVTQMGQEVILRCVPISNHLYFYWYRQILGQKVEFLVSFYNNEISEKSEIFDDQFSVERPDGSNFTLKIRSTKLEDSAMYFCASILGPGPYNEQFFGPGTRLTVL.

For this clone: This CDR3 is also generated by other DNA sequences in the sample. The J gene is TRBJ2-1, the V gene TRBV6-5, with 12 bases identical to TRBD2. Germline V CDR1 and CDR2: MNHEY, SVGAGI. The trim removed 2 bases at V and 7 bases at J, leaving 3 bases unmatched. The length of the CDR3 is 15 residues. Here the CDR3 DNA reads TGTGCCAGCAGTTACGGGACTAGCGGGTTTAATGAGCAGTTCTTC. It translates to CASSYGTSGFNEQFF.